This TCR beta chain was captured in a study of blood T cell repertoires in COVID-19. Study overall: There were acute and convalescent COVID-19 samples, and they came from the United States, Italy and Spain. T cells, B-cell-depleted T cells, or PBMCs provided the cDNA or gDNA that served as material.

Per the original methods: Reference gene primer amplification gave estimated nucleated cell counts. Assay used: immunoSEQ multiplex PCR; TCRdb lists only in-frame clones, some missing. D and trimming were read from the DNA, whereas the V and J calls and clone size are those reported in that table. Among tens of thousands of clones, 70% to 90% were seen once, and the ten largest hold approximately 19%. Trimming left V 6 bases short and J 4 bases short, with 9 bases between. The CDR3 covers 12 residues. This clone has a single count. The sequencing input was peripheral blood. The receptor was derived from a man between 70 and 80 years old with acute or convalescent COVID-19. The chain recombines TRBV12-3 or TRBV12-4 with TRBJ1-2; D unclear. This chain's CDR3 is CASSIAGYGYTF. DNA for the CDR3: TGTGCCAGCAGCATCGCAGGCTATGGCTACACCTTC.